This T cell receptor beta chain was sequenced for a study of blood T cell repertoires in COVID-19. At the level of the study: Samples came from the United States, Italy and Spain, spanning acute and convalescent COVID-19. PBMCs, B-cell-depleted T cells, or T cells provided the cDNA or gDNA that made up the material.

CDR3 length: 15 residues. The germline gives CDR1 MNHEY, CDR2 SMNVEV (reference sequence). Trimming took 1 base from V and 4 from J; bases not matched to a gene: 3. Methods used by the authors: Amplified reference gene primers provided the basis for estimating nucleated cell counts. Clones were sequenced by immunoSEQ multiplex PCR, and TCRdb holds only the in-frame ones, with some missing. The V and J calls and clone size come from that table; D and trimming were worked out from the DNA. Found here are roughly 90,000 clones, roughly 84% of them singletons; the top ten hold 30% to 35%. The sequencing input was peripheral blood. The J gene is TRBJ2-3, the V gene TRBV27, with TRBD2 matching over 9 bases. The TCR sequence derives from an elderly woman with active or convalescent COVID-19. In nucleotides, the CDR3 is TGTGCCAGCAGTTTATTTGCGGGGGGGGCAGATACGCAGTATTTT. Translating it yields CASSLFAGGADTQYF.